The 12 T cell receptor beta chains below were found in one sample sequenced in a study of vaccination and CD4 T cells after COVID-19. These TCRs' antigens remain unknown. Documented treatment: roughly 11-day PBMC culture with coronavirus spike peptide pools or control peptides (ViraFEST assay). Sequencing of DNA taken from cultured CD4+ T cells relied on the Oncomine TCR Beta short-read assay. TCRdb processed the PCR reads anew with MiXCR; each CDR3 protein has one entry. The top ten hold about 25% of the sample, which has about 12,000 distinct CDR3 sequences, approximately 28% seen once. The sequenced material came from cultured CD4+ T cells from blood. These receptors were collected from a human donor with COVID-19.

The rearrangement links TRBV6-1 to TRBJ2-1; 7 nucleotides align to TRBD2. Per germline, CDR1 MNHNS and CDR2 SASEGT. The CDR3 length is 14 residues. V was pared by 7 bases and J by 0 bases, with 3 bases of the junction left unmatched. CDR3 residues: CASNRGGSYNEQFF. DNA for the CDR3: TGTGCCAGCAATCGCGGGGGCTCCTACAATGAGCAGTTCTTC.

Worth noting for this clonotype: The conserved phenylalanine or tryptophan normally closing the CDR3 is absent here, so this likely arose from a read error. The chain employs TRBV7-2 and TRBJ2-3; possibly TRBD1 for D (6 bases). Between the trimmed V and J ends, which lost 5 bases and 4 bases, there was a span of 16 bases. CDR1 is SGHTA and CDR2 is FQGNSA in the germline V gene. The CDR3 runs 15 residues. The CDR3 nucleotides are TGTGCCAGCAGCCTTCGGCAGGGGTTCCCAGATACGCAGTATCTT. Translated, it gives CASSLRQGFPDTQYL.

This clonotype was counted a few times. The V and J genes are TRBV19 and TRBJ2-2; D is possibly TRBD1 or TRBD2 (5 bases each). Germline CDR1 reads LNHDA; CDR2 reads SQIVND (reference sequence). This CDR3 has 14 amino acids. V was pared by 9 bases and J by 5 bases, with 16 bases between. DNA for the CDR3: TGTGCCAGCGCAACCGGGACCGAAACCGGGGAGCTGTTTTTT. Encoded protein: CASATGTETGELFF.

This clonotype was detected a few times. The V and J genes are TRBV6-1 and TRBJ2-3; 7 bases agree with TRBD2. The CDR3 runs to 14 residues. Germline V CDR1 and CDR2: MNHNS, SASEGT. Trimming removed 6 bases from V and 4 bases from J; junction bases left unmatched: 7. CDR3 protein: CASRQPGGADTQYF. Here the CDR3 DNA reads TGTGCCAGCAGACAACCTGGGGGGGCAGATACGCAGTATTTT.

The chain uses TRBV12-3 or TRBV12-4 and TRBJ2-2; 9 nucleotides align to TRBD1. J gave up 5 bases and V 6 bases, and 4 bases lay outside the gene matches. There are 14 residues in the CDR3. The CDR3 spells CASSGTGRTGELFF. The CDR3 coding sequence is TGTGCCAGCAGCGGGACAGGGCGAACCGGGGAGCTGTTTTTT.

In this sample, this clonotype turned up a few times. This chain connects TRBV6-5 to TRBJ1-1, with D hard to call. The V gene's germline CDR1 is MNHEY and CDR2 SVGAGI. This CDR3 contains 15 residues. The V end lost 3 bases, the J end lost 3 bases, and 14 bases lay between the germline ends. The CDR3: CASSYQAVRDTEAFF. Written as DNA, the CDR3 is TGTGCCAGCAGTTATCAGGCGGTGAGAGACACTGAAGCTTTCTTT.

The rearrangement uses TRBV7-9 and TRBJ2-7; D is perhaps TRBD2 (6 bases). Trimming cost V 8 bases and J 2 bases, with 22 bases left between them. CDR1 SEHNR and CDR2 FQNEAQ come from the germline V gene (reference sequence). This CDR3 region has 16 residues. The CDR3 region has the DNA TGTGCCAGCGCCTCCTTGGCAGGCGGAGGGACCTACGAGCAGTACTTC. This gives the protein CASASLAGGGTYEQYF.

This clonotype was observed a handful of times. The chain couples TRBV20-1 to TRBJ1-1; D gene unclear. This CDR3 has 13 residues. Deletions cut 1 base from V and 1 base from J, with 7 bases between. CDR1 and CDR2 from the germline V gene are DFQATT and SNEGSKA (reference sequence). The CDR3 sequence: CSARGMANTEAFF. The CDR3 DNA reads TGCAGTGCTAGAGGTATGGCGAACACTGAAGCTTTCTTT.

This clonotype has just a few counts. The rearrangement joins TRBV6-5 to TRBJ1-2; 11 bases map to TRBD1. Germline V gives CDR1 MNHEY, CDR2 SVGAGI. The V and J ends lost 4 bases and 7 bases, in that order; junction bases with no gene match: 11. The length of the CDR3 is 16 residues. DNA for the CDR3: TGTGCCAGCAGTTCCTCACGGACAGGGGGCCGTGGTGGCTACACCTTC. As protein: CASSSSRTGGRGGYTF.

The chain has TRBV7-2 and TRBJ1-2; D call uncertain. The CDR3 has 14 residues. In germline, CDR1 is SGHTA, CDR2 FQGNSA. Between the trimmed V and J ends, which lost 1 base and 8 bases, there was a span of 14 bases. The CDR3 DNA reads TGTGCCAGCAGCTTAGGCGGGAGGACCGAGGGCTACACCTTC. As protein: CASSLGGRTEGYTF.

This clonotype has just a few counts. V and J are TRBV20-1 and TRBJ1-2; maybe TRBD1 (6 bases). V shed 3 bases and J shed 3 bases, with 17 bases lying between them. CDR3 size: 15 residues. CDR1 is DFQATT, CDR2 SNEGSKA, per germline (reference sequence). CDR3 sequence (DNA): TGCAGTGCTAGTTGGACAGCCAAGGGGTACTATGGCTACACCTTC. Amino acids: CSASWTAKGYYGYTF.

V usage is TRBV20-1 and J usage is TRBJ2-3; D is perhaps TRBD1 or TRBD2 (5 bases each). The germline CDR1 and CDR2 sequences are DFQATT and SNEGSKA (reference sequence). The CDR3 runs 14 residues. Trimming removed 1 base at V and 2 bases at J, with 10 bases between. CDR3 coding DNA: TGCAGTGCTAGAGTCCCCGGGACCACAGATACGCAGTATTTT. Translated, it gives CSARVPGTTDTQYF.